The 14 T cell receptor beta chains below all came from one sample that was sequenced in a study of shared T cell receptors in the human thymus. Method: immunoSEQ multiplex PCR; TCRdb's copy keeps in-frame clones and lacks some. This table holds about 660,000 clones, roughly 90% found once. The data were also submitted as part of a second study, on human thymus T cells.

The sequenced material came from thymocytes. Source of these receptors: a boy younger than two with a congenital heart defect.

The chain employs TRBV6-5 and TRBJ2-3; D perhaps matches TRBD1 (5 bases). This CDR3 contains 14 residues. Trimming pared 2 bases from V and 0 bases from J, leaving 6 bases between. CDR1 MNHEY and CDR2 SVGAGI come from the germline V gene. The CDR3 is CASSYDRSTDTQYF. The CDR3 nucleotides are TGTGCCAGCAGTTACGACAGAAGCACAGATACGCAGTATTTT.

This chain joins TRBV15 and TRBJ2-5, with unresolved D. The germline V gene has CDR1 LNHNV and CDR2 YYDKDF (reference sequence). There are 10 residues in the CDR3. Trimming stripped 10 bases from V and 9 bases from J, with 12 bases between. The CDR3 here is CAIPQMAQYF. The CDR3 bases are TGTGCCATCCCTCAGATGGCCCAGTACTTC. The complete variable domain, with remaining parts taken from reference TRBV15 and TRBJ2-5, reads DAMVIQNPRYQVTQFGKPVTLSCSQTLNHNVMYWYQQKSSQAPKLLFHYYDKDFNNEADTPDNFQSRRPNTSFCFLDIRSPGLGDTAMYLCAIPQMAQYFGPGTRLLVL.

V and J are TRBV12-5 and TRBJ2-5; 10 positions agree with TRBD2. This CDR3 has 17 residues. The germline gives CDR1 LGHNT, CDR2 FRNRAP. V trimming: 2 bases; J trimming: 2 bases; junction bases outside the gene matches: 8. The CDR3 loop reads CASGLPGLAAYQETQYF. CDR3 coding DNA: TGTGCTAGTGGTTTGCCTGGACTAGCGGCGTATCAAGAGACCCAGTACTTC.

V is TRBV6-1 and J is TRBJ2-3; 7 bases line up with TRBD2. This CDR3 is 12 amino acids long. Germline values: CDR1 MNHNS, CDR2 SASEGT. V shed 4 bases and J 6 bases; nucleotides not matched to a gene: 1. CDR3 sequence: CASSVGGDTQYF. The CDR3 nucleotides are TGTGCCAGCAGTGTGGGAGGGGATACGCAGTATTTT.

This chain joins TRBV7-2 and TRBJ2-3; D not certain. The CDR3 is made up of 13 amino acids. The V end was cut by 6 bases, the J end by 0 bases, with 7 bases between. Germline CDR1 reads SGHTA; CDR2 reads FQGNSA. DNA of the CDR3: TGTGCCAGCAGGGGCCGCAGCACAGATACGCAGTATTTT. Translation gives CASRGRSTDTQYF.

The chain joins TRBV29-1 to TRBJ1-2; the match to TRBD1 covers 8 bases. With 4 bases clipped from V and 4 bases from J, the junction kept 11 bases outside the gene matches. The CDR3 is made up of 15 amino acids. Germline lookup yields CDR1 SQVTM and CDR2 ANQGSEA. The DNA of the CDR3 is TGCAGCGTTGCTGCCGGGACAGGTTTCATCTATGGCTACACCTTC. This gives the protein CSVAAGTGFIYGYTF.

The V and J genes are TRBV14 and TRBJ2-3, with 8 bases matching TRBD2. Unmatched junction bases numbered 7, after V lost 1 base and J lost 4 bases. CDR1 is SGHDN, CDR2 FVKESK, per germline. The CDR3 is made up of 16 amino acids. CDR3 loop: CASSQGGSGMADTQYF. The CDR3 bases are TGTGCCAGCAGCCAAGGGGGTAGCGGGATGGCAGATACGCAGTATTTT.

The rearrangement uses TRBV27 and TRBJ2-3; maybe TRBD2 (6 bases). There are 15 residues in the CDR3. Germline values: CDR1 MNHEY, CDR2 SMNVEV (reference sequence). With 8 bases removed from V and 4 bases from J, the gap between germline ends came to 19 bases. The CDR3 loop reads CASGFAGFPPDTQYF. The CDR3 DNA reads TGTGCCAGCGGATTTGCGGGATTTCCGCCAGATACGCAGTATTTT.

The chain uses TRBV2 and TRBJ1-5; no definite D call. Trimming pared 8 bases from V and 6 bases from J, leaving 11 bases between. The CDR3 contains 12 residues. Germline assignment: CDR1 SNHLY and CDR2 FYNNEI. The CDR3 reads CASSREGQPQHF. Here the CDR3 DNA reads TGTGCCAGCTCCCGGGAGGGTCAGCCCCAGCATTTT.

The genes are TRBV7-4 and TRBJ1-1, with 9 bases identical to TRBD1. CDR3 length: 13 amino acids. Germline V gene sequence: CDR1 SGHVT, CDR2 SQSDAQ. After removal of 4 bases from V and 6 bases from J, the junction contained 3 bases not matched to a gene. The CDR3 sequence is CASSSQGAAEAFF. CDR3 bases: TGTGCCAGCAGCTCACAGGGGGCCGCTGAAGCTTTCTTT.

J is TRBJ1-2 and V is TRBV10-3; 9 positions agree with TRBD1. Germline V gene sequence: CDR1 ENHRY, CDR2 SYGVKD. CDR3 length equals 16 residues. With V trimmed by 3 bases and J by 5 bases, 10 bases remained unmatched. The CDR3 DNA sequence: TGTGCCATCAGTGAATCCTCGGACAGGGGTTGTTATGGCTACACCTTC. Amino acids: CAISESSDRGCYGYTF.

The chain joins TRBV11-2 to TRBJ2-2; 9 bases match TRBD2. CDR1 is SGHAT, CDR2 FQNNGV, per germline. CDR3 length: 17 amino acids. V lost 3 bases and J lost 1; bases outside the gene matches: 6. In nucleotides, the CDR3 is TGTGCCAGCAGCTTCGCGGGAGGGCCGAAGAACACCGGGGAGCTGTTTTTT. Protein sequence: CASSFAGGPKNTGELFF.

V gene TRBV6-1 combines with J gene TRBJ2-2; 11 nucleotides agree with TRBD2. The germline gives CDR1 MNHNS, CDR2 SASEGT. CDR3 length equals 18 residues. The ends lost 2 bases at V and 6 bases at J; junction bases unmatched: 11. CDR3 amino acids: CASSEIAGGPSWAGELFF. The DNA of the CDR3 is TGTGCCAGCAGTGAAATAGCGGGAGGGCCCTCTTGGGCCGGGGAGCTGTTTTTT.

The rearrangement uses TRBV28 and TRBJ2-7; 8 bases are shared with TRBD1. CDR1 and CDR2 (germline): MDHEN, SYDVKM. The CDR3 totals 16 residues. The trim removed 7 bases at V and 5 bases at J, leaving 16 bases unmatched. The CDR3 spells CASMAADRVRANEQYF. CDR3 sequence (DNA): TGTGCCAGCATGGCCGCGGACAGGGTACGAGCAAACGAGCAGTACTTC.